This T cell receptor beta chain was recovered during a study of T cell changes during pregnancy in multiple sclerosis. This CDR3 contains 16 residues. V was pared by 4 bases and J by 0 bases, with 11 bases between. Germline CDR1 SGHRS, CDR2 YFSETQ. The method was immunoSEQ multiplex PCR; TCRdb's version includes in-frame clones alone and lacks a portion of them. The repertoire holds approximately 59,000 clones, with under 95% as singletons. The clonotype was recovered from a female donor in good health, enrolled as a control in a pregnancy study. Specimen: peripheral blood, collected in the third trimester of pregnancy. The chain uses TRBV5-1 and TRBJ2-6, with D maybe TRBD1 (6 bases). The CDR3 bases are TGCGCCAGCAGCGTAGGACAGAACTCTGGGGCCAACGTCCTGACTTTC. This gives the protein CASSVGQNSGANVLTF.